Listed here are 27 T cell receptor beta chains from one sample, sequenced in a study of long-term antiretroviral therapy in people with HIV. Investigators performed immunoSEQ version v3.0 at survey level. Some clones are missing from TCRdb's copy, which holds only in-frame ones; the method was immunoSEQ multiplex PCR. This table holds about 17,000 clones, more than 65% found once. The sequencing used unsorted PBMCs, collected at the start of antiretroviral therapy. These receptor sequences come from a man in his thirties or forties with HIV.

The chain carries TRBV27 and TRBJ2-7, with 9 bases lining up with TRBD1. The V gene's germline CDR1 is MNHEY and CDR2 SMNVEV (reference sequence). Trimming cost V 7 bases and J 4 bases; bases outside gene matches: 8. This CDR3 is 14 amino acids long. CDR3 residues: CASNPGQGRYEQYF. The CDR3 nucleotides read TGTGCCAGCAACCCGGGACAGGGACGGTACGAGCAGTACTTC.

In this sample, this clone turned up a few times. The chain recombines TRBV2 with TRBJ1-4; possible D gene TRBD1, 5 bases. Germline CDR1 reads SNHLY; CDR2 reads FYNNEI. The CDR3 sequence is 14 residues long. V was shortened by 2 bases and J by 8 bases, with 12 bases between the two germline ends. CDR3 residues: CASSENDSPEKLFF. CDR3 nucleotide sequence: TGTGCCAGCAGTGAAAATGACAGCCCAGAAAAACTGTTTTTT.

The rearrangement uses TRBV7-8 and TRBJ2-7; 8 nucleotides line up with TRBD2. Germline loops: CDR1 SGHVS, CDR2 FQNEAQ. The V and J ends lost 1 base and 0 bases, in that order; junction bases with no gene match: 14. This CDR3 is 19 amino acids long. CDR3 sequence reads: CASSLEFAGGLISSYEQYF. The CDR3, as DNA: TGTGCCAGCAGCTTAGAGTTTGCGGGGGGCCTTATAAGCTCCTACGAGCAGTACTTC.

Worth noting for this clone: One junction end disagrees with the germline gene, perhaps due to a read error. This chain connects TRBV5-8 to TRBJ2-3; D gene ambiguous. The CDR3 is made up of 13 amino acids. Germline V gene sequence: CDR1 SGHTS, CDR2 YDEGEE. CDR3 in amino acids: CASSYGSTDTQYF. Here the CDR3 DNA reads TGTGCCAGCAGCTACGGCAGCACCGATACGCAGTATTTT.

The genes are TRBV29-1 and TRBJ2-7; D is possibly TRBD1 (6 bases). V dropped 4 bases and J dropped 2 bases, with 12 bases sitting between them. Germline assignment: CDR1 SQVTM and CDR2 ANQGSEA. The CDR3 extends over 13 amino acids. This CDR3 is CSVAGTPTYEQYF. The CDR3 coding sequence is TGCAGCGTTGCCGGGACACCAACCTACGAGCAGTACTTC.

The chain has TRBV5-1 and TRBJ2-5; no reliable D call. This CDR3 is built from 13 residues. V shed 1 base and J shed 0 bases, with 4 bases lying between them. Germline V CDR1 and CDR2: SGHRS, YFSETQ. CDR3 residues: CASSLTDQETQYF. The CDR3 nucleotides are TGCGCCAGCAGCTTGACAGACCAAGAGACCCAGTACTTC.

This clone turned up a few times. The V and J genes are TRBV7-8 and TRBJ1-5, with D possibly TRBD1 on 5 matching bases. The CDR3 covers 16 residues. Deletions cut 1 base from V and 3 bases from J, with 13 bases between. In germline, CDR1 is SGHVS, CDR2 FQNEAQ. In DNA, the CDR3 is TGTGCCAGCAGCTTAGGGCAGCAGGGACCCAATCAGCCCCAGCATTTT. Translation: CASSLGQQGPNQPQHF.

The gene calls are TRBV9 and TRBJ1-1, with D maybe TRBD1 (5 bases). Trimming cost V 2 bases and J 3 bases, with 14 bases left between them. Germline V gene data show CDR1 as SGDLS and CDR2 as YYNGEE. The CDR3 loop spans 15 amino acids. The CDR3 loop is CASSVDILRDTEAFF. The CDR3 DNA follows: TGTGCCAGCAGCGTGGACATCTTACGGGACACTGAAGCTTTCTTT.

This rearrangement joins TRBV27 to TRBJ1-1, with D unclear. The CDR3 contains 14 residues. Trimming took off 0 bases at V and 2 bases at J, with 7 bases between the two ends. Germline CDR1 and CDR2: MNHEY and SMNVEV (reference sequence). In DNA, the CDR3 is TGTGCCAGCAGTTTATCGTTACCTAACACTGAAGCTTTCTTT. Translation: CASSLSLPNTEAFF.

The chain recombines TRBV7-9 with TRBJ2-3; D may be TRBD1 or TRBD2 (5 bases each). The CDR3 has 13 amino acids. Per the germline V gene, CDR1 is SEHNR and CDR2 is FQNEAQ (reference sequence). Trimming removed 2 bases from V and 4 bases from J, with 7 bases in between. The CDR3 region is CASSLRGADTQYF. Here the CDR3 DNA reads TGTGCCAGCAGCTTAAGGGGAGCAGATACGCAGTATTTT.

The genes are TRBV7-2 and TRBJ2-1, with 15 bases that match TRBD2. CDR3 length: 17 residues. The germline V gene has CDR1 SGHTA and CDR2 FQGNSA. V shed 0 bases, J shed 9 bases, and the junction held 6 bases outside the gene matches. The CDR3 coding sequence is TGTGCCAGCAGCTTAGCGGCCGGACTAGCGGGAGGGGTTGAGCAGTTCTTC. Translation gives CASSLAAGLAGGVEQFF.

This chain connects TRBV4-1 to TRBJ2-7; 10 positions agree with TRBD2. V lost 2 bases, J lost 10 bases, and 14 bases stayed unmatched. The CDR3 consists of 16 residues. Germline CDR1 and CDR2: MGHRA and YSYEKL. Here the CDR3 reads CASSQWTAGGPVEQYF. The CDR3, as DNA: TGCGCCAGCAGCCAATGGACAGCGGGAGGGCCGGTAGAACAGTACTTC.

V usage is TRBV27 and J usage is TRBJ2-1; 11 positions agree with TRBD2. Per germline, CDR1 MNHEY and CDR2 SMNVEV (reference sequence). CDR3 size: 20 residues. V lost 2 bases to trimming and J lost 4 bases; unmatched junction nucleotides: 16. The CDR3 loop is CASSLNPHLAGGPEYNEQFF. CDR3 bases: TGTGCCAGCAGTTTAAACCCCCACTTAGCGGGAGGGCCGGAGTACAATGAGCAGTTCTTC.

The CDR3 here is CASSEVWLRTGDEQYF. In DNA, the CDR3 is TGTGCCAGCAGTGAAGTCTGGCTCCGGACAGGGGACGAGCAGTACTTC. This chain uses TRBV2 with TRBJ2-7; 9 bases are a match to TRBD1. The V gene's germline CDR1 is SNHLY and CDR2 FYNNEI. The CDR3 is made up of 16 amino acids. Trimming at V came to 1 base and at J to 5 bases, leaving 9 bases not matched to a gene.

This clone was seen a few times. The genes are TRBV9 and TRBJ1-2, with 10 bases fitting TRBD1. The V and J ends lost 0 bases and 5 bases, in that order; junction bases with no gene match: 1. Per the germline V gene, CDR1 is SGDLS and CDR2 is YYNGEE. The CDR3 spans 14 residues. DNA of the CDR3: TGTGCCAGCAGCGTAGCGGGACAGGGGTATGGCTACACCTTC. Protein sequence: CASSVAGQGYGYTF.

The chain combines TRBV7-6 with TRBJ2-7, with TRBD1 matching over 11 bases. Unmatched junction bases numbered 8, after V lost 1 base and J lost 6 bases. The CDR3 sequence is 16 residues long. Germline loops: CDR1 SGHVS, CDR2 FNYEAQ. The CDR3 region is CASSLEEQDRGREQYF. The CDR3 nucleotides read TGTGCCAGCAGCTTAGAGGAACAGGACAGGGGGCGCGAGCAGTACTTC.

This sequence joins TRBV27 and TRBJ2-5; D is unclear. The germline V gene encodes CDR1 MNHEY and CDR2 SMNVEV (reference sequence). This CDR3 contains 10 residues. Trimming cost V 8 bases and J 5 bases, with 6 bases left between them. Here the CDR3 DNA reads TGTGCCAGCGGGTATGAGACCCAGTACTTC. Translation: CASGYETQYF.

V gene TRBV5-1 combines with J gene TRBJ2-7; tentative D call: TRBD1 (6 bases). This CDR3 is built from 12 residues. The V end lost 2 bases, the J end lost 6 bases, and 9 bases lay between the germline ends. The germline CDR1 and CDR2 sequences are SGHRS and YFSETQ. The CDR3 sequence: CASSFVTGEQYF. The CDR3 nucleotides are TGCGCCAGCAGCTTCGTGACAGGCGAGCAGTACTTC.

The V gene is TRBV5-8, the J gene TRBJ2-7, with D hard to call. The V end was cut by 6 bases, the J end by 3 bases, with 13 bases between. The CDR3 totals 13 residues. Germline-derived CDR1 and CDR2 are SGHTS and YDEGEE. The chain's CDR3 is CASTHRVGYEQYF. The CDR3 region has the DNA TGTGCCAGCACCCACCGGGTTGGCTACGAGCAGTACTTC.

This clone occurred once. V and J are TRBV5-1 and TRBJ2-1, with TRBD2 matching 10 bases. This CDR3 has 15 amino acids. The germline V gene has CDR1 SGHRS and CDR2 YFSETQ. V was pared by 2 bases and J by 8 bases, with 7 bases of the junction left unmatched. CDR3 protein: CASSFFSGRRDEQFF. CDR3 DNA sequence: TGCGCCAGCAGCTTTTTTAGCGGGAGGAGGGATGAGCAGTTCTTC.

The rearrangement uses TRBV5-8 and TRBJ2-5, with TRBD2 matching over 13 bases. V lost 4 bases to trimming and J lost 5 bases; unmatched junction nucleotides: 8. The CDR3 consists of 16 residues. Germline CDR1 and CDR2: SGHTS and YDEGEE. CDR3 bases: TGTGCCAGCAGCCCTGGACTAGCGGGAGTAGGTGAGACCCAGTACTTC. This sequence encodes CASSPGLAGVGETQYF.

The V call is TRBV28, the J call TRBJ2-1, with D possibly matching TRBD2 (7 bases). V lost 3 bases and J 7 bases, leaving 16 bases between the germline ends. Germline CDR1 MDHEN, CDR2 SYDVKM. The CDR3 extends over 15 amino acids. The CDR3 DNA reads TGTGCCAGCAGTTTGGCGGGGGCGAGTAGGAATGAGCAGTTCTTC. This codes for CASSLAGASRNEQFF. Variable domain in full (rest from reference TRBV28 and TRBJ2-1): DVKVTQSSRYLVKRTGEKVFLECVQDMDHENMFWYRQDPGLGLRLIYFSYDVKMKEKGDIPEGYSVSREKKERFSLILESASTNQTSMYLCASSLAGASRNEQFFGPGTRLTVL.

The CDR3 reads CASSTSYEQYF. The CDR3 nucleotides are TGTGCCAGCAGCACTTCCTACGAGCAGTACTTC. V is TRBV5-5 and J is TRBJ2-7; D is unresolved. The CDR3 is made up of 11 amino acids. Per germline, CDR1 SGHKS and CDR2 YYEKEE (reference sequence). V lost 4 bases, J lost 1 base, and 3 bases lay in between.

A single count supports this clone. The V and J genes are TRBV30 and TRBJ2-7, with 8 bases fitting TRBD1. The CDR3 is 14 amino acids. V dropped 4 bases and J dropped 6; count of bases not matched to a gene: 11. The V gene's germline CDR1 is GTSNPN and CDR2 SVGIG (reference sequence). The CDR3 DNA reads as TGTGCCTGGACCGCCGGGACAGGCTACGGCGAGCAGTACTTC. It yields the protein CAWTAGTGYGEQYF.

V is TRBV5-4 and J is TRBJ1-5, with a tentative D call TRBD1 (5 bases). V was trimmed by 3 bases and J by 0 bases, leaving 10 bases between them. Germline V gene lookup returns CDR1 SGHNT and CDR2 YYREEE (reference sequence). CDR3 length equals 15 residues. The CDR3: CASSWGTGSNQPQHF. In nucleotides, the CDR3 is TGTGCCAGCAGCTGGGGGACGGGTAGCAATCAGCCCCAGCATTTT.

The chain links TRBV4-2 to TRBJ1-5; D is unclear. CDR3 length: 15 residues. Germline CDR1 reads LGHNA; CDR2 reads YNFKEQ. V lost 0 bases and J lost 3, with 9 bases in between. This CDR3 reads CASSQDKQTNQPQHF. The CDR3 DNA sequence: TGTGCCAGCAGCCAAGATAAACAGACCAATCAGCCCCAGCATTTT.

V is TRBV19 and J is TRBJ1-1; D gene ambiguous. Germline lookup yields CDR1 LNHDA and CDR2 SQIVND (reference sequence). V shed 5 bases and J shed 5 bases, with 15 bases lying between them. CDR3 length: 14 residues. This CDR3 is CASSVSHLTTEAFF. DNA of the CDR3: TGTGCCAGTAGTGTCTCGCACTTAACGACTGAAGCTTTCTTT. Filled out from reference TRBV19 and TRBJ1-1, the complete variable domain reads DGGITQSPKYLFRKEGQNVTLSCEQNLNHDAMYWYRQDPGQGLRLIYYSQIVNDFQKGDIAEGYSVSREKKESFPLTVTSAQKNPTAFYLCASSVSHLTTEAFFGQGTRLTVV.